This entry lists 6 T cell receptor beta chains sequenced from one sample in a study of shared clonotypes between healthy human individuals. Profiled with immunoSEQ multiplex PCR; TCRdb holds only in-frame clones, not every one. The sample carries under 650,000 clones, about 96% recorded once. Material: naive CD4+ T cells sorted from blood. Subset described: CD45RA+ positively selected. These receptors all come from a woman aged 25 to 45 in good health.

This clone was counted once. V and J are TRBV6-5 and TRBJ1-2, with D possibly being TRBD1 (6 bases). Per the germline V gene, CDR1 is MNHEY and CDR2 is SVGAGI. V was clipped by 0 bases and J by 4 bases, with 12 bases between them. The CDR3 length is 15 residues. CDR3 in amino acids: CASSYSGGLRYGYTF. In nucleotides, the CDR3 is TGTGCCAGCAGTTACTCGGGGGGCCTGCGCTATGGCTACACCTTC.

The chain joins TRBV19 to TRBJ2-5, with D uncertain. Germline V gives CDR1 LNHDA, CDR2 SQIVND (reference sequence). The CDR3 runs to 13 residues. V lost 10 bases to trimming and J lost 0 bases, with 12 bases between them. DNA for the CDR3: TGTGCCACCTCCGAACAGTACCAAGAGACCCAGTACTTC. Its protein product is CATSEQYQETQYF.

This chain uses TRBV4-1 with TRBJ1-5, with D hard to call. Germline values: CDR1 MGHRA, CDR2 YSYEKL. CDR3 size: 14 residues. V gave up 0 bases and J gave up 3 bases, with 6 bases separating them. The chain's CDR3 is CASSQETFNQPQHF. As DNA, the CDR3 is TGCGCCAGCAGCCAAGAGACTTTCAATCAGCCCCAGCATTTT.

The J gene is TRBJ2-1, the V gene TRBV7-9; 11 bases are a match to TRBD2. This CDR3 has 16 residues. The V gene's germline CDR1 is SEHNR and CDR2 FQNEAQ (reference sequence). J was trimmed by 10 bases and V by 6 bases; bases with no gene match: 14. Here the CDR3 reads CASSALRLAGGGEQFF. CDR3 sequence (DNA): TGTGCCAGCAGTGCTTTAAGGCTAGCGGGAGGAGGGGAGCAGTTCTTC. Drawing the rest from reference TRBV7-9 and TRBJ2-1, the complete variable domain is DTGVSQNPRHKITKRGQNVTFRCDPISEHNRLYWYRQTLGQGPEFLTYFQNEAQLEKSRLLSDRFSAERPKGSFSTLEIQRTEQGDSAMYLCASSALRLAGGGEQFFGPGTRLTVL.

This chain connects TRBV28 to TRBJ1-1; unclear D gene. The V gene lost 7 bases and the J gene lost 10 bases, with 16 bases spanning the gap. Germline CDR1 MDHEN, CDR2 SYDVKM. The CDR3 contains 12 residues. Here the CDR3 DNA reads TGTGCCAGCACTGTCGACCGGGTCTTAGCTTTCTTT. It encodes CASTVDRVLAFF.

This chain connects TRBV29-1 to TRBJ2-5; TRBD2 is a possible D gene (5 bases). Trimming removed 2 bases at V and 7 bases at J, with 20 bases between. The CDR3 is made up of 15 amino acids. The germline CDR1 and CDR2 sequences are SQVTM and ANQGSEA. The CDR3 nucleotides read TGCAGCGTTGAAAATCTCCCCGGGATCCTGGGGACCCAGTACTTC. This sequence encodes CSVENLPGILGTQYF.